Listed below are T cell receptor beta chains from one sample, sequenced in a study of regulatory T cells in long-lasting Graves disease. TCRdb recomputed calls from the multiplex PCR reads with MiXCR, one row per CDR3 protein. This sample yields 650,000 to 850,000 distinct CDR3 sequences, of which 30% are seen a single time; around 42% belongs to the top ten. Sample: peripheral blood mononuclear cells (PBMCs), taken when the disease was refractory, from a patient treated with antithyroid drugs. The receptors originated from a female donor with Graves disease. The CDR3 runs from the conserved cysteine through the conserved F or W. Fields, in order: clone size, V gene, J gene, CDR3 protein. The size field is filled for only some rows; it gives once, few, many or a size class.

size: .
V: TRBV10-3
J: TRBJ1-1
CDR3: CAISESVWTEAFF

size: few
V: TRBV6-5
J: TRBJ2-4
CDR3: CASSETSGGGAKNIQYF

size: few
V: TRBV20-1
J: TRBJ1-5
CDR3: CSASVTAGGNQPQHF

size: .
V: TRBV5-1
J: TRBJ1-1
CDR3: CASSLGQGWEAFF

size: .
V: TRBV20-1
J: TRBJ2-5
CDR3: CSARDGGPGETQYF

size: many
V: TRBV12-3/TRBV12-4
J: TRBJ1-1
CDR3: CASTYGATNTEAFF

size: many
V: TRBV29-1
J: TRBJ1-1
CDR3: CSVDPTGTANTEAFF

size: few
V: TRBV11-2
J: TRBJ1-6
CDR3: CASSLEGDLSNSPLHF

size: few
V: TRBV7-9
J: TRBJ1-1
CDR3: CASSLGQPSTEAFF

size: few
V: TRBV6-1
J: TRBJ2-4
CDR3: CASSEAPNNIQYF

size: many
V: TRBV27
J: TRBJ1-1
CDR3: CASRPHDRNTEAFF

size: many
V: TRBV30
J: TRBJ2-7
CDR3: CAWSLSSFEQYF

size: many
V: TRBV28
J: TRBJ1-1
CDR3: CASSLHLGAGRNTEAFF

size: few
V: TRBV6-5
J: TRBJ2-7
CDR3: CASSLIRKSYEQYF

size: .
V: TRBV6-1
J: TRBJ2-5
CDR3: CASSEGGLAVWAETQYF

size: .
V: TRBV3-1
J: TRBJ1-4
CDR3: CASGRNARSNEKLFF

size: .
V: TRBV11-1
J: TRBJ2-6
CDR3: CASSRDPSGANVLTF

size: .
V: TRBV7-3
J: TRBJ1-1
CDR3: CASSLTGTGMNTEAFF

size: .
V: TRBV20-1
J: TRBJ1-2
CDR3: CSASGGESYGYTF

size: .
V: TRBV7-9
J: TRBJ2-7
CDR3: CASSPSRGQDEQYF

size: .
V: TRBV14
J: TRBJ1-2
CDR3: CASSQETGFRDGYTF

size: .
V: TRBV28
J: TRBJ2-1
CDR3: CASSRKPTGEQFF

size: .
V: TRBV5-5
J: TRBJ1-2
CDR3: CASSTQGLGGYTF

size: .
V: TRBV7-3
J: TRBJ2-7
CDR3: CASSIGGTSYEQYF

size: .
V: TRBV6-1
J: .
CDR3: CASSQVSSLAYEQYF

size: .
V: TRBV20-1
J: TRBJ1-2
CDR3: CSASGTEDGGYTF

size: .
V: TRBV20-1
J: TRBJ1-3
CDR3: CSARPGGGNTIYF

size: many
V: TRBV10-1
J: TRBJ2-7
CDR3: CASSESTYSYEQYF

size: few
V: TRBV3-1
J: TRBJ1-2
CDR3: CASSHHQGLMLGYTF

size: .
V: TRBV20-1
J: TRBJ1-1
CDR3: CSAPDRTIDTEAFF

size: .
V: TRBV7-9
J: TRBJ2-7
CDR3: CASSLGGANEQYF

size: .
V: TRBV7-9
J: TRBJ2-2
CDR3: CASSARQVTGEPFF

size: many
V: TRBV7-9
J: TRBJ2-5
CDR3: CASSLGSETQYF

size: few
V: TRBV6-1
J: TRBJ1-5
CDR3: CASSPWGSNQPQHF

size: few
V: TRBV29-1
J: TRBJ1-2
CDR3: CSAMDTLNYGYTF

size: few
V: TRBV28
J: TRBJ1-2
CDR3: CASSSGQGVHEDGYTF

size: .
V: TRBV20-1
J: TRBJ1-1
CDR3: CSAPRDRGSGTEAFF

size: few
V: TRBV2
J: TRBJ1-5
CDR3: CASSEGAAQHF

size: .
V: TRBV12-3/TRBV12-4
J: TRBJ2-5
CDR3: CASSVGTSGKETQYF

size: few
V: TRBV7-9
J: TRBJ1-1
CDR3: CASSSSGQMNTEAFF

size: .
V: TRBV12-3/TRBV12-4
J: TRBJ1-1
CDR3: CASSPRTGGWNTEAFF

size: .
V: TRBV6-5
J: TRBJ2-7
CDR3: CASSYGTGRVGEQYF

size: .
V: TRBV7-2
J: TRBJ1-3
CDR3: CASSLGGDSGNTIYF

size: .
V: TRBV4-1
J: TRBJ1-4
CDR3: CASSQASFLLRGEKLFF

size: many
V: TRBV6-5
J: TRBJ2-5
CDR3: CASSYGDLAPQYF

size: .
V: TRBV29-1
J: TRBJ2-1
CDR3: CSLRDRRSYNEQFF

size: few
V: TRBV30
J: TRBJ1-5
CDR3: CACGDGSNQPQHF

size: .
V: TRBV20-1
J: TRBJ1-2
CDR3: CSAREGRGARGGRWSNYGYTF

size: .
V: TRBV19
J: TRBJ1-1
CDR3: CASRNQQGGTEAFF

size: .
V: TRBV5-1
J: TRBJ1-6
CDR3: CASSRGQSNSPLHF

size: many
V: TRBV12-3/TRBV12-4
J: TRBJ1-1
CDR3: CASSNYRTAPNTEAFF

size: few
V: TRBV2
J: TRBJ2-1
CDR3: CASRRTGFFNEQFF

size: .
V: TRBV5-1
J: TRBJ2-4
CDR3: CASSLVTSGQNIQYF

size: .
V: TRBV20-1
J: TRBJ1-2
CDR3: CSARVWVHWDGYTF

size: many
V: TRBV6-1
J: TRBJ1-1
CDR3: CASRSFTEAFF

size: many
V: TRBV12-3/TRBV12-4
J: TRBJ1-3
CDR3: CASSGNTIYF

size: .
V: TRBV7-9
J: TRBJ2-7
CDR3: CASTPDRSEQYF

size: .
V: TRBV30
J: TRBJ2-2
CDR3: CAWRGQVGELFF